The present T cell receptor beta chain was sequenced within a study of technical replicates of blood from a few donors. This CDR3 comprises 13 residues. With 3 bases removed from V and 6 bases from J, the gap between germline ends came to 12 bases. Germline V gene data show CDR1 as MNHEY and CDR2 as SVGAGI. This table comes from immunoSEQ multiplex PCR, and its TCRdb copy is limited to in-frame clones, with some not included. The sample includes around 85,000 clones, roughly 94% of them seen just once. Sequences were obtained from T cells isolated from PBMCs. The source of this sequence is a human donor in good health. The chain has TRBV6-5 and TRBJ2-7, with TRBD1 as a possible D gene (5 bases). This CDR3 is CASSYMAGPEQYF. CDR3 nucleotides: TGTGCCAGCAGTTATATGGCAGGGCCCGAGCAGTACTTC.